The entry below describes one TCR beta chain. Indicated time point: after dendritic cell vaccination, including at tumor progression/relapse. The immunoSEQ assay amplified TCRB CDR3 from up to 2 ug DNA. The primer mix had 60 V beta and 13 J beta primers. Sequenced by immunoSEQ multiplex PCR; TCRdb stores in-frame clones only, minus some. The sample lists roughly 87,000 clones, around four fifths occurring once. This sample was included in a study of glioma-infiltrating T cells after dendritic cell vaccination. Study-wide context: Autologous tumor lysate-pulsed dendritic cell vaccination was given between the early 2000s and the early 2010s.

The V and J ends lost 3 bases and 4 bases respectively, with 14 bases between them. The CDR3 totals 15 residues. Germline loops: CDR1 SGDLS, CDR2 YYNGEE. This clonotype was obtained from a human donor with glioblastoma. The chain employs TRBV9 and TRBJ1-3; TRBD1 might be the D (5 bases). The material sequenced was blood, taken after dendritic cell vaccination. The DNA for the CDR3 is TGTGCCAGCAGCGAGCCCGGGACTACCGGAAACACCATATATTTT. Its protein product is CASSEPGTTGNTIYF. Full variable domain (remainder filled in from reference TRBV9 and TRBJ1-3): DSGVTQTPKHLITATGQRVTLRCSPRSGDLSVYWYQQSLDQGLQFLIQYYNGEERAKGNILERFSAQQFPDLHSELNLSSLELGDSALYFCASSEPGTTGNTIYFGEGSWLTVV.